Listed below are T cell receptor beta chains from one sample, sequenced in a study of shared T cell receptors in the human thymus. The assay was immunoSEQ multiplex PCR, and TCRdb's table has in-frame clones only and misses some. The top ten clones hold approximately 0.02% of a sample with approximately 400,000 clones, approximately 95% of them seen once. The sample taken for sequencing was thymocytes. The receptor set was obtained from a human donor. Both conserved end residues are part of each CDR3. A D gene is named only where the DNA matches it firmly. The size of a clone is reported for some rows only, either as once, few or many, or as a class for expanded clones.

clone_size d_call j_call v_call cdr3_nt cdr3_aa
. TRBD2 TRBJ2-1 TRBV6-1 TGTGCCAGCAGTGAGGCGGGAGCCCCCTACAATGAGCAGTTCTTC CASSEAGAPYNEQFF
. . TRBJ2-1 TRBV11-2 TGTGCCAGCAGCTTAGCCCCCGGATTGTATGAGCAGTTCTTC CASSLAPGLYEQFF
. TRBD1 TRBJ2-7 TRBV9 TGTGCCAGCAGCCGGACAGGGGACTACTACGAGCAGTACTTC CASSRTGDYYEQYF
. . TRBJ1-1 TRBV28 TGTGCCAGCAGTTTTAGATGGGGCACTGAAGCTTTCTTT CASSFRWGTEAFF
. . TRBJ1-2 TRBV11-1 TGTGCCAGCAGCCCCCGCGGGCCGAACTATGGCTACACCTTC CASSPRGPNYGYTF
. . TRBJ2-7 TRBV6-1 TGTGCCAGCAGTGAGACCTACGAGCAGTACTTC CASSETYEQYF
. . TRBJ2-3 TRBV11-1 TGTGCCAGCAGCTCTCGGACCTCCACAGATACGCAGTATTTT CASSSRTSTDTQYF
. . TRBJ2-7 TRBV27 TGTGCCAGCATTTCTACTCACGGACAGCCCTACGAGCAGTACTTC CASISTHGQPYEQYF
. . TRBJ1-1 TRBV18 TGTGCCAGCTCACTAGAAAAGCCGACTGAAGCTTTCTTT CASSLEKPTEAFF
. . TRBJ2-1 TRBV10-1 TGCGCCAGCAGTGAAAGGCTAGTTGGTTTCCATGAGCAGTTCTTC CASSERLVGFHEQFF
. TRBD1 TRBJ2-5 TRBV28 TGTGCCAGCAGAGGCCGGGACAGGCGGGAAGAGACCCAGTACTTC CASRGRDRREETQYF
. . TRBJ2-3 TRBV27 TGTGCCAGCAGTTTAACACGATCCGGCACAGATACGCAGTATTTT CASSLTRSGTDTQYF
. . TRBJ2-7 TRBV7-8 TGTGCCAGCAGCTTACAGGACTACGAGCAGTACTTC CASSLQDYEQYF
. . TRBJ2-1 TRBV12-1 TGTGCCAGCAGCTTTGGTAGCTACAATGAGCAGTTCTTC CASSFGSYNEQFF
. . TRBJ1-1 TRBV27 TGTGCCAGCAGTTTAAATTTGGCAGGGGAGACTGAAGCTTTCTTT CASSLNLAGETEAFF
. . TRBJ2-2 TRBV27 TGTGCCAGCAGCCGGGTCACCGGGGAGCTGTTTTTT CASSRVTGELFF
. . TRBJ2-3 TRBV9 TGTGCCAGCAGCGTAGCAGGCCAAGATACGCAGTATTTT CASSVAGQDTQYF
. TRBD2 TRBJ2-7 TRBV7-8 TGTGCCAGCAGCTACCGTCCCCCGCGGGAGGGCTTCTCCTACGAGCAGTACTTC CASSYRPPREGFSYEQYF
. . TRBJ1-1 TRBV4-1 TGCGCCAGCAGCCAAGAACGGGGGGGCACTGAAGCTTTCTTT CASSQERGGTEAFF
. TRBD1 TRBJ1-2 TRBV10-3 TGTGCCATCAGTACCACCCAGGGGGCGCGGAACTATGGCTACACCTTC CAISTTQGARNYGYTF
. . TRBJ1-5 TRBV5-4 TGTGCCAGCAGCTCAAAGCATAATCAGCCCCAGCATTTT CASSSKHNQPQHF
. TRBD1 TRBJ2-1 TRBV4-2 TGTGCCAGCAGCCTTAGGACAGGAACCACGGTTGGAGGTGACAATGAGCAGTTCTTC CASSLRTGTTVGGDNEQFF
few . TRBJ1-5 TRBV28 TGTGCCAGCAGTCATCAGCCCCAGCATTTT CASSHQPQHF
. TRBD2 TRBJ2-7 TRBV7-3 TGTGCCAGCAGCTTGCTAGCGGGAGGCTACGAGCAGTACTTC CASSLLAGGYEQYF
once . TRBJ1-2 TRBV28 TGTGCCAGCAGTTTGGACAAAACTAACTATGGCTACACCTTC CASSLDKTNYGYTF
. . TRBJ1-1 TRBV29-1 TGCAGCGTTGAATACAGGGTGGGCACTGAAGCTTTCTTT CSVEYRVGTEAFF
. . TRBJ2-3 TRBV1 TGCACCAGCAGCCCCGGGCTAGCTCGGACTAGCACAGATACGCAGTATTTT CTSSPGLARTSTDTQYF
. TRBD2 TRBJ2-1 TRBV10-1 TGCGCCAGTCTTGGACTAGCGGGAGGCCCCAATGAGCAGTTCTTC CASLGLAGGPNEQFF
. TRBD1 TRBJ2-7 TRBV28 TGTGCCAGCAGGGACAGGGGCTACGAGCAGTACTTC CASRDRGYEQYF
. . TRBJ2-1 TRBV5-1 TGCGCCAGCAGCTTCGACAGGGGCCCTAGCGGCCCAGTATACAATGAGCAGTTCTTC CASSFDRGPSGPVYNEQFF
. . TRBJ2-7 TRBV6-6 TGTGCCAGCAGTCATCACGAAAGGGTCGAGCAGTACTTC CASSHHERVEQYF
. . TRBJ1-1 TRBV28 TGTGCCAGCAGAGAAAGGGACTTCAAGAACACTGAAGCTTTCTTT CASRERDFKNTEAFF
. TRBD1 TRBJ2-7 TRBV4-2 TGTGCCAGCAGCCGATTTGCCGACCGGGACAGGGGACCCAGGAGCTCCTACGAGCAGTACTTC CASSRFADRDRGPRSSYEQYF
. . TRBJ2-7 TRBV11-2 TGTGCCAGCAGCTTATCCTCGGGCCCTCCCTCCTACGAGCAGTACTTC CASSLSSGPPSYEQYF
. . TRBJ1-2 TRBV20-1 TGCAGTGCTAATCAAGGCTATGGCTACACCTTC CSANQGYGYTF
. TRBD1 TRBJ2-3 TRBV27 TGTGCCAGCAGCCCCGGGACAGGGGGCGCCTATGGCACAGATACGCAGTATTTT CASSPGTGGAYGTDTQYF
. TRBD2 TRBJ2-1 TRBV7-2 TGTGCCAGCAGCCCAGCGGCTAGCGGGAGCTACAGTCAGTTCTTC CASSPAASGSYSQFF
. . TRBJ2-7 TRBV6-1 TGTGCCAGCAGCGAGGGTTACTACGAGCAGTACTTC CASSEGYYEQYF